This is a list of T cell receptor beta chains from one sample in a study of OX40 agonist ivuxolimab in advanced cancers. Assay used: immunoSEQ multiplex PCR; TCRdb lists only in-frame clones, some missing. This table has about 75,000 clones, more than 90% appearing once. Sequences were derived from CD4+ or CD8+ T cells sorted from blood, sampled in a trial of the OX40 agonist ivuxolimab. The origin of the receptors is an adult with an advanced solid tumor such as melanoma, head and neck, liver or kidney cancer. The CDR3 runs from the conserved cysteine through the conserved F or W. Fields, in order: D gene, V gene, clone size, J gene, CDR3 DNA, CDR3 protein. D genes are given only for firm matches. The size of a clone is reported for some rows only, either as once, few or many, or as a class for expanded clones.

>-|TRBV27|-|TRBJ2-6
TGTGCCAGCAGTACGACAGCTGGGGCCAACGTCCTGACTTTC
CASSTTAGANVLTF
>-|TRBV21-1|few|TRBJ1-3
TGTGCCAGCAGCAAAGGTCCCAGAGGGGACAGTGGAAACACCATATATTTT
CASSKGPRGDSGNTIYF
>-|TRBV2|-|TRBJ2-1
TGTGCCAGCAGTGAGTGGTCTCTTGCGAATGAGCAGTTCTTC
CASSEWSLANEQFF
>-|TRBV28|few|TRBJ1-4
TGTGCCAGCAGTCCCTACGGGGGGCTCCGGGAAAAACTGTTTTTT
CASSPYGGLREKLFF
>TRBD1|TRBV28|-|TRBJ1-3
TGTGCCAGCAGTTCGGGGGGACAGGGGTTCTCTGGAAACACCATATATTTT
CASSSGGQGFSGNTIYF
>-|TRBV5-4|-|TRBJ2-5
TGTGCCAGCAGGGATACCCAAGAGACCCAGTACTTC
CASRDTQETQYF
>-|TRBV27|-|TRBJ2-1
TGTGCCAGCAGTCCGACTGCGTACAATGAGCAGTTCTTC
CASSPTAYNEQFF
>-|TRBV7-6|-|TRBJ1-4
TGTGCCAGCAGCTTATTCGGTTCTAATGAAAAACTGTTTTTT
CASSLFGSNEKLFF
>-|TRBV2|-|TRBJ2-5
TGTGCCAGCAGTGAGTCCAGGGTGGGAGAGACCCAGTACTTC
CASSESRVGETQYF
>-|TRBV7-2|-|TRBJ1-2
TGTGCCAGCAGCTTAATGGGGACTTTGGGGAATGGCTACACCTTC
CASSLMGTLGNGYTF
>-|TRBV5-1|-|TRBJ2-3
TGCGCCAGCAGCGGCCGGTGGGGGGACCCCACAGATACGCAGTATTTT
CASSGRWGDPTDTQYF
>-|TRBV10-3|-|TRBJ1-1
TGTGCCATCAGTGACGGGACTGAAGCTTTCTTT
CAISDGTEAFF
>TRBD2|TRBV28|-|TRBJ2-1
TGTGCCAGCAGTTTAGCCAGCGGGGGGGCGGATGAGCAGTTCTTC
CASSLASGGADEQFF
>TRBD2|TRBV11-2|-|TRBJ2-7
TGTGCCAGCAGCTTATCCACTAGCGGGGCCTACGAGCAGTACTTC
CASSLSTSGAYEQYF
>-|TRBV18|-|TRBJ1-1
TGTGCCAGCTCACCGGGGAGTCTAATGAACACTGAAGCTTTCTTT
CASSPGSLMNTEAFF
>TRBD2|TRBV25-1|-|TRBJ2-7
TGTGCCAGCAGAAACACTAGCGGAAAGAGCTCCTACGAGCAGTACTTC
CASRNTSGKSSYEQYF
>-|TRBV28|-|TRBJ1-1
TGTGCCAGCAGCCCGGGTTCAGGGGTAGGTGAAGCTTTCTTT
CASSPGSGVGEAFF
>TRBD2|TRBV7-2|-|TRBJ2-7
TGTGCCAGCAGCCACGGGACTAGCGGGGGTTTTGCGCAGTACTTC
CASSHGTSGGFAQYF
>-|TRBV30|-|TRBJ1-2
TGTGCCCGCGATGAAGGTTATGGCTACACCTTC
CARDEGYGYTF
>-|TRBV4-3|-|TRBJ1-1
TGCGCCAGCAGCCAAGAGCATGGGGGCGCCTCGGTCTTT
CASSQEHGGASVF
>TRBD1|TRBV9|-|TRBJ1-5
TGTGCCAGCAGCTTGGGACAGGGGGAGAATCAGCCCCAGCATTTT
CASSLGQGENQPQHF
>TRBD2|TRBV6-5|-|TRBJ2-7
TGTGCCAGCAGTTACTCCGCGACTAGCGGGAGTTACGAGCAGTACTTC
CASSYSATSGSYEQYF
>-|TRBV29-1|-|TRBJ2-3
TGCAGCGGGAGTGGGGCCACAGATACGCAGTATTTT
CSGSGATDTQYF
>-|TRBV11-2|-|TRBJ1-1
TGTGCCAGCAGCCCCCTGGGGGTTACGAACACTGAAGCTTTCTTT
CASSPLGVTNTEAFF
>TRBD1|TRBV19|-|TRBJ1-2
TGTGCCAGTAGTACGGGACAGCCTTTGGAAAACTATGGCTACACCTTC
CASSTGQPLENYGYTF
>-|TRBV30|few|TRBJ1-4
TGTGCCTGGAACGCCCAGAAGGGGAAACTGTTTTTT
CAWNAQKGKLFF
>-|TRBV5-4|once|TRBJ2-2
TGTGCCAGCAGCGCACGTAACACCGGGGAGCTGTTTTTT
CASSARNTGELFF
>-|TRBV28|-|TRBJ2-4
TGTGCCAGCAGTCCGTCACAGGGACGGATTCAGTACTTC
CASSPSQGRIQYF
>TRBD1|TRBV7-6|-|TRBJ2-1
TGTGCCAGCAGCTTTCCCGGGACAGGCCAATTGGGTTTGGTCTTC
CASSFPGTGQLGLVF
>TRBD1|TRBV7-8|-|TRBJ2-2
TGTGCCAGCAGCACAACAGGGGCCGCGAACACCGGGGAGCTGTTTTTT
CASSTTGAANTGELFF
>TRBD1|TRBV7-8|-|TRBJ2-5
TGTGCCAGCAGCCAGAGGGGACAGGGGGTCGAGACCCAGTACTTC
CASSQRGQGVETQYF
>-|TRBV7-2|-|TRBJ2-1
TGTGCCAGCAGCTTAGGACTCCCTACCTACAATGAGCAGTTCTTC
CASSLGLPTYNEQFF
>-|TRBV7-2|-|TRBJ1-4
TGTGCCAGCAGCTTAGTTGGAGTAGGTGGGGTAGGGGAAAAACTGTTTTTT
CASSLVGVGGVGEKLFF
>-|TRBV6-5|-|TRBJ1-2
TGTGCCAGCAGAAAGAGGACAGACTTAAACTATGGCTACACCTTC
CASRKRTDLNYGYTF
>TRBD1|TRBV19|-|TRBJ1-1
TGTGCCAGTAGGGGACAGGGGTTAAACACTGAAGCTTTCTTT
CASRGQGLNTEAFF
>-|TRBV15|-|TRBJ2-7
TGTGCCACCAGCAGAGGAGGGTTCGAGTACGAGCAGTACTTC
CATSRGGFEYEQYF
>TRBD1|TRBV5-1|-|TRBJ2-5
TGCGCCAGCAGCACGGGACAGATCCAAGAGACCCAGTACTTC
CASSTGQIQETQYF
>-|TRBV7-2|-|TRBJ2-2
TGTGCCAGCAGCTGGGCGAGGACCGGGGAGCTGTTTTTT
CASSWARTGELFF
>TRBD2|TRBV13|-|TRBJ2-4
TGTGCCAGCAGCTCCGGGGGGTTAGCCAAAAACATTCAGTACTTC
CASSSGGLAKNIQYF
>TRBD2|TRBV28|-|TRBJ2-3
TGTGCCAGCAGTTTCGGCTTTAGCGGGAGAGGGGTCACAGATACGCAGTATTTT
CASSFGFSGRGVTDTQYF
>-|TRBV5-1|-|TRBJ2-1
TGCGCCAGCAGCTTGCAGGGGTCCAACAATGAGCAGTTCTTC
CASSLQGSNNEQFF
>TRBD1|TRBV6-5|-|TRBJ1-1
TGTGCCAGCAGACCCGGGACAGGGAACACTGAAGCTTTCTTT
CASRPGTGNTEAFF
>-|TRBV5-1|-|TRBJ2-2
TGCGCCAGCAGCTTGGGCAACACCGGGGAGCTGTTTTTT
CASSLGNTGELFF
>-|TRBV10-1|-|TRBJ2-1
TGCGCCAGCAGTGAAAACAGCCCCAATGAGCAGTTCTTC
CASSENSPNEQFF
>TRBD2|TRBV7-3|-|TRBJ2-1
TGTGCCAGCAGCCTCAGCGGGGGGCCTTACAATGAGCAGTTCTTC
CASSLSGGPYNEQFF
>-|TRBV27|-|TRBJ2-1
TGTGCCAGCAGTTTAAACAGGATAAACAATGAGCAGTTCTTC
CASSLNRINNEQFF
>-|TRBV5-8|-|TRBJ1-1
TGTGCCAGCAGCTTTTTAACTGAAGCTTTCTTT
CASSFLTEAFF
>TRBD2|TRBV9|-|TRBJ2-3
TGTGCCAGCAGCGTACTTCCTAGCGGGGGCACAGATACGCAGTATTTT
CASSVLPSGGTDTQYF
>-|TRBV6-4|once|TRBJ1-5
TGTGCCAGCAGTTCCCAGGGTGACGGGTTACAGCCCCAGCATTTT
CASSSQGDGLQPQHF
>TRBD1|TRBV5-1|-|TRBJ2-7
TGCGCCAGCAGCCTACAGGGGTCCTACGAGCAGTACTTC
CASSLQGSYEQYF
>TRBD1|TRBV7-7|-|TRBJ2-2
TGTGCCAGCAGTCCCCACCTGGGACAGGGGGCGAACACCGGGGAGCTGTTTTTT
CASSPHLGQGANTGELFF
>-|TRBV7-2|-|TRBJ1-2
TGTGCCAGCAGCTTAGCTGGGGGGCCAGGGGGCTACACCTTC
CASSLAGGPGGYTF
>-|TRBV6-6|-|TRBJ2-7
TGTGCCAGCAGTTACTCTGACAGCTACGAGCAGTACTTC
CASSYSDSYEQYF
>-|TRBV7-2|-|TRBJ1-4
TGTGCCAGCAGCTTATGGGCAACTAATGAAAAACTGTTTTTT
CASSLWATNEKLFF
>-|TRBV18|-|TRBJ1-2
TGTGCCAGCTCACCCCAGGGTCCCTATGGCTACACCTTC
CASSPQGPYGYTF
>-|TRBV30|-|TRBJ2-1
TGTGCCTGGAGTCGGATCGGCAGTGAGCAGTTCTTC
CAWSRIGSEQFF
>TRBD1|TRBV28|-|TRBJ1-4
TGTGCCAGCAGTTCCTCGGGACAGGCTAATGAAAAACTGTTTTTT
CASSSSGQANEKLFF
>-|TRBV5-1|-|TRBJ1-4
TGCGCCAGCAGCGTAAGTGGACAGAATGAAAAACTGTTTTTT
CASSVSGQNEKLFF
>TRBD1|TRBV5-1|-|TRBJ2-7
TGCGCCAGCAGCTTCGGACAGGGGCCTTCCTACGAGCAGTACTTC
CASSFGQGPSYEQYF
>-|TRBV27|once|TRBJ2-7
TGTGCCAGCAGCTTAAAAACAGGGGAGGGCTACGAGCAGTACTTC
CASSLKTGEGYEQYF